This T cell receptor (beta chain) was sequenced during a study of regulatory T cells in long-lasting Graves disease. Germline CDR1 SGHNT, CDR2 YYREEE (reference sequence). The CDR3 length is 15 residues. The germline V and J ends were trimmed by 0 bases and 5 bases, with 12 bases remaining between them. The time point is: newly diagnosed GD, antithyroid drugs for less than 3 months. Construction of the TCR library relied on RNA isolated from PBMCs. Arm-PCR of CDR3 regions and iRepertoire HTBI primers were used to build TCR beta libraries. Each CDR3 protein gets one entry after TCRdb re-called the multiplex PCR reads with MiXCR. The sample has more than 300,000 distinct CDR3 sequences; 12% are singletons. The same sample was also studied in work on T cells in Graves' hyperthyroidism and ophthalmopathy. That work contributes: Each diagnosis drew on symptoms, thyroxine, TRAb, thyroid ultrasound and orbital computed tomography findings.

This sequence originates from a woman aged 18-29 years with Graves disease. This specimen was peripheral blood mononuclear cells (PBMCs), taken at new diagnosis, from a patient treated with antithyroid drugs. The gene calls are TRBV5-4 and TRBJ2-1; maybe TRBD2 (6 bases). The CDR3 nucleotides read TGTGCCAGCAGCTTGGACCCTCGGGGGAACAATGAGCAGTTCTTC. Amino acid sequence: CASSLDPRGNNEQFF.